This T cell receptor (beta chain) was documented in a study of T cells in Graves' hyperthyroidism and ophthalmopathy. Study-wide findings and caveats: Expanded thyroid clonotypes (above 0.001) were mostly also found in blood. Using 13 V-J features, a model discriminated ophthalmopathy from stable hyperthyroidism.

Regions amplified from RNA transcripts were the TCR beta CDR3 regions. Researchers ran a first-round RT-PCR on the TCR CDR3 using the HTBI primer set. MiXCR was run by TCRdb on the multiplex PCR reads, yielding one entry per CDR3 protein. The sample contains hundreds of thousands of distinct CDR3 sequences, roughly a quarter of which appear only once. Germline V gene lookup returns CDR1 MNHEY and CDR2 SVGAGI. This CDR3 is 15 amino acids long. The V gene lost 0 bases and the J gene lost 4 bases, with 12 bases spanning the gap. This clonotype has only a few counts. Antigen unknown. Lactation, pregnancy, other autoimmune disease or uncontrolled infection excluded patients. It was over 9.5 ml of fresh peripheral blood that supplied the PBMCs.

The rearrangement joins TRBV6-5 to TRBJ1-2; D gene uncertain. Sequencing was carried out using blood. This clonotype originated in a woman under 40 with Graves' ophthalmopathy. The DNA of the CDR3 is TGTGCCAGCAGTTACTCGAGTACGGCTGTCTATGGCTACACCTTC. It yields the protein CASSYSSTAVYGYTF.